Listed here are 18 T cell receptor beta chains from one sample, sequenced in a study of T cell repertoires in cytomegalovirus infection. TCRdb processed the reads anew with MiXCR; each CDR3 protein has one entry. The profile covers some 680,000 distinct CDR3 sequences, with roughly 36% appearing a single time and about 2.8% taken by the ten largest. Input material: PBMCs. These receptors all come from a human donor in good health (CMV status not recorded). Some clones in this sample may be carry-over from other donors' samples.

The V gene is TRBV24-1, the J gene TRBJ2-6; D not resolved. Germline-derived CDR1 and CDR2 are KGHDR and SFDVKD. The CDR3 loop spans 15 amino acids. V lost 12 bases and J 2 bases, leaving 16 bases between the germline ends. The DNA of the CDR3 is TGTGCCGCCTCAGCAAGGAGCGCTGGGGCCAACGTCCTGACTTTC. It encodes CAASARSAGANVLTF.

This clonotype has a handful of counts. The V gene is TRBV12-3 or TRBV12-4, the J gene TRBJ1-5; D perhaps matches TRBD1 (5 bases). The CDR3 is 16 amino acids. V lost 6 bases, J lost 6 bases, and 21 bases lay in between. CDR3 sequence (DNA): TGTGCCAGCAGACTTCCTCGGGGGGATCGCAGTCAGCCCCAGCATTTT. This gives the protein CASRLPRGDRSQPQHF.

This clonotype showed up many times. CDR3 DNA sequence: TGTGCCAGCGGACAGGGAGGCCAGCCCCAGCATTTT. It codes for CASGQGGQPQHF. The rearrangement uses TRBV28 and TRBJ1-5; TRBD1 matches at 8 bases. Unmatched junction bases numbered 4, after V lost 8 bases and J lost 7 bases. The germline gives CDR1 MDHEN, CDR2 SYDVKM. CDR3 size: 12 residues.

This rearrangement joins TRBV5-1 to TRBJ2-7, with 7 bases fitting TRBD1. Germline CDR1 SGHRS, CDR2 YFSETQ. V was clipped by 4 bases and J by 3 bases; unmatched bases: 10. This CDR3 has 15 amino acids. CDR3 in amino acids: CASSGTGTAYYEQYF. The CDR3 coding sequence is TGCGCCAGCAGCGGAACCGGGACAGCCTACTACGAGCAGTACTTC.

This clonotype was observed a handful of times. V usage is TRBV27 and J usage is TRBJ1-5; 7 nucleotides align to TRBD1. Trimming removed 4 bases from V and 6 bases from J; junction bases left unmatched: 9. CDR3 size: 15 residues. CDR1 and CDR2 from the germline V gene are MNHEY and SMNVEV (reference sequence). DNA for the CDR3: TGTGCCAGCAGTTCCACAGGGGCGAGGACTCAGCCCCAGCATTTT. Protein product: CASSSTGARTQPQHF.

About this clonotype: This may be a read error: a much more frequent sequence differs by one nucleotide. The chain uses TRBV7-8 and TRBJ1-5, with 8 bases lining up with TRBD1. The CDR3 covers 14 residues. Germline loops: CDR1 SGHVS, CDR2 FQNEAQ. The J segment lost 4 bases and the V segment lost 8 bases, leaving 7 bases of the junction unmatched. DNA of the CDR3: TGTGCCAGCCGCATGGACAGGGTGAATCAGCCCCAGCATTTT. Encoded protein: CASRMDRVNQPQHF. Combining the CDR3 with reference TRBV7-8 and TRBJ1-5 gives the whole variable domain GAGVSQSPRYKVAKRGQDVALRCDPISGHVSLFWYQQALGQGPEFLTYFQNEAQLDKSGLPSDRFFAERPEGSVSTLKIQRTQQEDSAVYLCASRMDRVNQPQHFGDGTRLSIL.

This clonotype was seen only a few times. J is TRBJ1-1 and V is TRBV6-5; D remains unclear. The length of the CDR3 is 14 residues. Germline CDR1 reads MNHEY; CDR2 reads SVGAGI. V shed 5 bases and J shed 4 bases, with 14 bases lying between them. The CDR3 reads CASSVRVSATEAFF. For the CDR3, the DNA is TGTGCCAGCAGTGTGCGAGTTTCGGCCACTGAAGCTTTCTTT.

This sequence joins TRBV7-9 and TRBJ2-5; 9 nucleotides agree with TRBD1. The CDR3 loop spans 17 amino acids. Unmatched junction bases numbered 15, after V lost 5 bases and J lost 5 bases. The V gene's germline CDR1 is SEHNR and CDR2 FQNEAQ (reference sequence). CDR3 loop: CASSPGLRQGVLETQYF. The CDR3, as DNA: TGTGCCAGCAGCCCTGGGCTCCGACAGGGGGTCTTGGAGACCCAGTACTTC.

This sequence joins TRBV20-1 and TRBJ2-1; D call uncertain. The CDR3 contains 12 residues. CDR1 DFQATT and CDR2 SNEGSKA come from the germline V gene (reference sequence). With 3 bases removed from V and 10 bases from J, the gap between germline ends came to 13 bases. CDR3 residues: CSASPTFREQFF. The DNA of the CDR3 is TGCAGTGCTAGTCCCACGTTCAGGGAGCAGTTCTTC.

This clonotype was detected a few times. The chain links TRBV10-3 to TRBJ2-7, with D tentatively TRBD1 or TRBD2 (5 bases each). The V end was cut by 3 bases, the J end by 7 bases, with 19 bases between. The V gene's germline CDR1 is ENHRY and CDR2 SYGVKD. CDR3 length: 15 amino acids. DNA of the CDR3: TGTGCCATCAGTGACCGGGACGGAGGAGCGCGGGAGCAGTACTTC. As protein: CAISDRDGGAREQYF.

This clonotype has a handful of counts. This rearrangement joins TRBV18 to TRBJ1-2; D might be TRBD1 (6 bases). The length of the CDR3 is 15 residues. The V gene's germline CDR1 is KGHSH and CDR2 LQKENI. The V gene lost 6 bases and the J gene lost 0 bases, with 14 bases spanning the gap. The CDR3, as DNA: TGTGCCAGCTCTGCAGACAGGAATTCTAACTATGGCTACACCTTC. Protein product: CASSADRNSNYGYTF.

This chain connects TRBV20-1 to TRBJ2-3, with D uncertain. From germline, CDR1 is DFQATT and CDR2 SNEGSKA (reference sequence). There are 14 residues in the CDR3. The germline V and J ends were trimmed by 5 bases and 0 bases, with 12 bases remaining between them. The CDR3 reads CSASSFQSTDTQYF. CDR3 DNA sequence: TGCAGTGCTTCCTCCTTTCAGAGCACAGATACGCAGTATTTT.

The chain couples TRBV19 to TRBJ1-1; a weak D match, TRBD1 (5 bases). V shed 5 bases and J shed 1 base, with 14 bases lying between them. The germline gives CDR1 LNHDA, CDR2 SQIVND (reference sequence). The CDR3 is made up of 15 amino acids. The CDR3 spells CASSYIGGGNTEAFF. In nucleotides, the CDR3 is TGTGCCAGTAGTTACATCGGTGGGGGGAACACTGAAGCTTTCTTT.

The sample holds many counts of this clonotype. The V call is TRBV7-2, the J call TRBJ1-6; D ambiguous. This CDR3 region has 18 residues. Germline CDR1 is SGHTA and CDR2 is FQGNSA. Deletions cut 3 bases from V and 8 bases from J, with 23 bases between. The CDR3 sequence: CASSFKKAGLRIYSPLHF. DNA of the CDR3: TGTGCCAGCAGCTTTAAGAAAGCAGGATTAAGGATTTATTCACCCCTCCACTTT.

This clonotype showed up many times. This chain joins TRBV12-5 and TRBJ2-1; TRBD1 might be the D (6 bases). This CDR3 spans 15 amino acids. Trimming removed 7 bases at V and 8 bases at J, with 21 bases between. Germline CDR1 LGHNT, CDR2 FRNRAP. As DNA, the CDR3 is TGTGCTAGTGATAGTAGGTCAGGGGCAACCTATGAGCAGTTCTTC. As protein: CASDSRSGATYEQFF.

This clonotype came up many times. The chain has TRBV10-3 and TRBJ1-5, with TRBD1 matching 9 bases. The CDR3 totals 18 residues. The ends lost 4 bases at V and 5 bases at J; junction bases unmatched: 15. CDR1 is ENHRY, CDR2 SYGVKD, per germline. The CDR3 spells CAISGTKATGQGDQPQHF. DNA of the CDR3: TGTGCCATCAGTGGGACAAAAGCAACGGGACAGGGAGATCAGCCCCAGCATTTT.

This chain links TRBV28 with TRBJ2-1; D gene uncertain. Trimming left V 3 bases short and J 0 bases short, with 9 bases between. Germline assignment: CDR1 MDHEN and CDR2 SYDVKM. The CDR3 is made up of 15 amino acids. CDR3 nucleotides: TGTGCCAGCAGTTTCGTCGGGTTCTCCTACAATGAGCAGTTCTTC. It specifies CASSFVGFSYNEQFF.

Only a few counts were recorded for this clonotype. The chain links TRBV19 to TRBJ2-4; 7 positions agree with TRBD2. The germline V gene has CDR1 LNHDA and CDR2 SQIVND (reference sequence). V shed 6 bases, J shed 0 bases, and the junction held 14 bases outside the gene matches. The CDR3 is made up of 18 amino acids. The CDR3 reads CASSPILTGGQAKNIQYF. CDR3 in DNA: TGTGCCAGTAGCCCTATATTAACGGGAGGCCAAGCCAAAAACATTCAGTACTTC. Combining the CDR3 with reference TRBV19 and TRBJ2-4 gives the whole variable domain DGGITQSPKYLFRKEGQNVTLSCEQNLNHDAMYWYRQDPGQGLRLIYYSQIVNDFQKGDIAEGYSVSREKKESFPLTVTSAQKNPTAFYLCASSPILTGGQAKNIQYFGAGTRLSVL.